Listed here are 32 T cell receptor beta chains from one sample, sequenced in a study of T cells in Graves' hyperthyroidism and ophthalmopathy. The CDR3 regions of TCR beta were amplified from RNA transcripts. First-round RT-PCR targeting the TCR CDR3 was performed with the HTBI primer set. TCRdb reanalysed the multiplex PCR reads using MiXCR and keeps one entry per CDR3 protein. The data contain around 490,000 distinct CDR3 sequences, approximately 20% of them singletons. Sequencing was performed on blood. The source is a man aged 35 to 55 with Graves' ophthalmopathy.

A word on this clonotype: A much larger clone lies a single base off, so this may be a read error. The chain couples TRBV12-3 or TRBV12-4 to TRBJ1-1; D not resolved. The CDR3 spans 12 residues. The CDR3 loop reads CASGGGYTETFF. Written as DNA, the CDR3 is TGTGCCAGCGGTGGAGGTTACACTGAAACTTTCTTT.

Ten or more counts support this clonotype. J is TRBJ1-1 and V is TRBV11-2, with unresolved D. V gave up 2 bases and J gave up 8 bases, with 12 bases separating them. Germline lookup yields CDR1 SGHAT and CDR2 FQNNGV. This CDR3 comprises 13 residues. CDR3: CASSLSSSTEAFF. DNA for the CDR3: TGTGCCAGCAGCTTAAGTTCATCCACGGAAGCTTTCTTT.

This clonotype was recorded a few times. The CDR3, as DNA: TGTGCCAGCAATCCGGGGACAGGGAACACCGGGGAGCTGTTTTTT. It codes for CASNPGTGNTGELFF. This rearrangement joins TRBV12-3 or TRBV12-4 to TRBJ2-2, with 8 bases that match TRBD1. CDR3 length: 15 amino acids. Losses at the gene ends were 7 bases for V and 1 base for J; bases not matched to a gene: 5.

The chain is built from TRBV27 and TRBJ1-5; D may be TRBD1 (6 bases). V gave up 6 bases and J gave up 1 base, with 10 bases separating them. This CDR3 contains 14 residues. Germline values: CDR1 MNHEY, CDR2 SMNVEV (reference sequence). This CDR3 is CASRRTASNQPQHF. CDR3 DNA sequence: TGTGCCAGCAGAAGGACAGCCAGCAATCAGCCCCAGCATTTT.

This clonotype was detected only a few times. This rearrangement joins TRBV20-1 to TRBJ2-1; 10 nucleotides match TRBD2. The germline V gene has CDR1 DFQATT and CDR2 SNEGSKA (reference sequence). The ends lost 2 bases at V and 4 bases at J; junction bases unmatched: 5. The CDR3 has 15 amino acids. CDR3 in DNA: TGCAGTGCTAGAATTTCAGCGGGAGGGTACAATGAGCAGTTCTTC. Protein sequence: CSARISAGGYNEQFF.

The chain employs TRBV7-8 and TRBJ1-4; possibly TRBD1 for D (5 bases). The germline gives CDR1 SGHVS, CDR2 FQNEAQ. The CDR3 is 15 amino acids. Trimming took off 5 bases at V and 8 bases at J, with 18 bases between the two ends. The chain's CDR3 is CASSEGGRAGEKLFF. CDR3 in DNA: TGTGCCAGCAGCGAGGGTGGCAGGGCGGGCGAAAAACTGTTTTTT.

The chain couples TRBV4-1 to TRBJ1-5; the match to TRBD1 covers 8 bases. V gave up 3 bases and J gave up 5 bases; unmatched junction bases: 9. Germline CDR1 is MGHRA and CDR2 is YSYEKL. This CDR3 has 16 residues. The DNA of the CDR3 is TGCGCCAGCAGCCACCTTGGACAGGGTCTGGATCAGCCCCAGCATTTT. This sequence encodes CASSHLGQGLDQPQHF.

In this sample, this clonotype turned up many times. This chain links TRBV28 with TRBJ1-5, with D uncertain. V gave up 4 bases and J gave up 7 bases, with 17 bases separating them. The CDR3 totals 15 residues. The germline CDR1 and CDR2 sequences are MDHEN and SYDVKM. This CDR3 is CASSSPSQAWQPQHF. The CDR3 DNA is TGTGCCAGCAGTTCACCCTCCCAGGCGTGGCAGCCCCAGCATTTT. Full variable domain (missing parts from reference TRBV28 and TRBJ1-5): DVKVTQSSRYLVKRTGEKVFLECVQDMDHENMFWYRQDPGLGLRLIYFSYDVKMKEKGDIPEGYSVSREKKERFSLILESASTNQTSMYLCASSSPSQAWQPQHFGDGTRLSIL.

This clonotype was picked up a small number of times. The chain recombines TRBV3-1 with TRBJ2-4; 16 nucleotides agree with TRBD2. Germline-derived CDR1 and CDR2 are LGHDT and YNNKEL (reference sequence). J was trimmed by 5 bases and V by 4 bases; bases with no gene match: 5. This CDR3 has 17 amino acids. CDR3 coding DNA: TGTGCCAGCAGCCTGGGACTAGCGGGGGGGCCCCAAAACATTCAGTACTTC. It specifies CASSLGLAGGPQNIQYF.

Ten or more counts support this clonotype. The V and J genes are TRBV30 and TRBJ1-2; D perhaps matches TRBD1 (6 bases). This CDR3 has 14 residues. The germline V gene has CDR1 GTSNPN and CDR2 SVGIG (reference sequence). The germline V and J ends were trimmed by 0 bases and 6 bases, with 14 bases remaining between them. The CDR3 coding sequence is TGTGCCTGGAGTGTACGCCAGGGGAAGGATGGCTACACCTTC. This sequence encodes CAWSVRQGKDGYTF.

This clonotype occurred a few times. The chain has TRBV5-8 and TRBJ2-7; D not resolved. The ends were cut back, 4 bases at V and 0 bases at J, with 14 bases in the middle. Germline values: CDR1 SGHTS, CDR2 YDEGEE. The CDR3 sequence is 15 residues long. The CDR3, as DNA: TGTGCCAGCAGCCCAAGGGTTACTATCTCCTACGAGCAGTACTTC. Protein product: CASSPRVTISYEQYF. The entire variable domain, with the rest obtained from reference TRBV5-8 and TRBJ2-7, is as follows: EAGVTQSPTHLIKTRGQQATLRCSPISGHTSVYWYQQALGLGLQFLLWYDEGEERNRGNFPPRFSGRQFPNYSSELNVNALELEDSALYLCASSPRVTISYEQYFGPGTRLTVT.

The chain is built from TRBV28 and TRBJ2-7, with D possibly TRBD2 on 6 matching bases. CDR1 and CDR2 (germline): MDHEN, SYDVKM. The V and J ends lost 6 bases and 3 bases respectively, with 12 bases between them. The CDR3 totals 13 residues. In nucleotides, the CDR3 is TGTGCCAGCAGCCCGGGGGTGGACTACGAGCAGTACTTC. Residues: CASSPGVDYEQYF.

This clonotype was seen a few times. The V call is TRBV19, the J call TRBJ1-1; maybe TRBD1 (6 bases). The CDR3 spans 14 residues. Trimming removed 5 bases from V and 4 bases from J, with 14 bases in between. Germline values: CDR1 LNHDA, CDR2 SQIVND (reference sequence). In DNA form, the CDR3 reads TGTGCCAGTAGTGAAACAGGGTTTCGCACTGAAGCTTTCTTT. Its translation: CASSETGFRTEAFF. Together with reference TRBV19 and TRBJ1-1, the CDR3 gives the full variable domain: DGGITQSPKYLFRKEGQNVTLSCEQNLNHDAMYWYRQDPGQGLRLIYYSQIVNDFQKGDIAEGYSVSREKKESFPLTVTSAQKNPTAFYLCASSETGFRTEAFFGQGTRLTVV.

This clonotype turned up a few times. The chain's CDR3 is CSARTGGSYEQYF. CDR3 coding DNA: TGCAGTGCAAGGACAGGGGGCTCCTACGAGCAGTACTTC. The genes are TRBV20-1 and TRBJ2-7; the match to TRBD1 covers 10 bases. V lost 6 bases to trimming and J lost 0 bases; unmatched junction nucleotides: 2. The length of the CDR3 is 13 residues. Looked up from germline, CDR1 is DFQATT and CDR2 is SNEGSKA (reference sequence).

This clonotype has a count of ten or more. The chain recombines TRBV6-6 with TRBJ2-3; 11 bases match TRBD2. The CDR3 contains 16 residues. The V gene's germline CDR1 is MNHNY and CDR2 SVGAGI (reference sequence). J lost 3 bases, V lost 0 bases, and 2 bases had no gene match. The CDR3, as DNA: TGTGCCAGCAGTTACTCGGCTAGCGGGAGGACAGATACGCAGTATTTT. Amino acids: CASSYSASGRTDTQYF.

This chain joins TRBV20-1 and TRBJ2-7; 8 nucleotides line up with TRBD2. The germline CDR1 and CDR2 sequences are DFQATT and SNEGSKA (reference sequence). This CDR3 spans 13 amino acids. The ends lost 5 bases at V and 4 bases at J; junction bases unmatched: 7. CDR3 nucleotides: TGCAGTGCTCACCCCCCTAGCGGGTACGAGCAGTACTTC. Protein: CSAHPPSGYEQYF.

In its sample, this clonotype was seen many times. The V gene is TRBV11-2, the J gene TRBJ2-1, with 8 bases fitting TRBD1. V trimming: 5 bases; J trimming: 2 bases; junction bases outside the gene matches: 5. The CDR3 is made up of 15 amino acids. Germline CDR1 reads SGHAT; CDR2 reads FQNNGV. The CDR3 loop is CASSPTGAPYNEQFF. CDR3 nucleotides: TGTGCCAGCAGCCCGACAGGGGCCCCCTACAATGAGCAGTTCTTC.

The CDR3 sequence is CASSLAGAIIGVRDNEQFF. The CDR3 nucleotides are TGTGCCAGCAGTTTGGCGGGGGCTATTATTGGAGTTCGGGACAATGAGCAGTTCTTC. V and J are TRBV27 and TRBJ2-1, with D maybe TRBD2 (7 bases). Germline CDR1 is MNHEY and CDR2 is SMNVEV (reference sequence). Trimming left V 3 bases short and J 5 bases short, with 26 bases between. This CDR3 contains 19 residues.

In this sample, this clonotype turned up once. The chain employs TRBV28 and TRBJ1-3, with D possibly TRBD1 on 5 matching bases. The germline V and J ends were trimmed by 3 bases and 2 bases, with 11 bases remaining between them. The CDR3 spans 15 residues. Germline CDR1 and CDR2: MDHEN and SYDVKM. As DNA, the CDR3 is TGTGCCAGCAGTTTTACAGGCCCTACTGGAAACACCATATATTTT. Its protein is CASSFTGPTGNTIYF.

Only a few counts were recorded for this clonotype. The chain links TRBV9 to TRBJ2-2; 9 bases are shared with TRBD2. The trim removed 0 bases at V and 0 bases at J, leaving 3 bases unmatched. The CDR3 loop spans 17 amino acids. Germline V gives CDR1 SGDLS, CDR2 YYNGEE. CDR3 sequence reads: CASSVAPSGANTGELFF. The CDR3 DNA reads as TGTGCCAGCAGCGTAGCGCCTAGCGGGGCGAACACCGGGGAGCTGTTTTTT.

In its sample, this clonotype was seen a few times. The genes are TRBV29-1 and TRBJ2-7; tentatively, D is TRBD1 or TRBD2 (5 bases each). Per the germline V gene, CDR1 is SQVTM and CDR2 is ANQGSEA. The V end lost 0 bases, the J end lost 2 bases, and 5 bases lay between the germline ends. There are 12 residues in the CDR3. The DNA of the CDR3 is TGCAGCGTTGAAGAGGGGGCCTACGAGCAGTACTTC. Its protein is CSVEEGAYEQYF.

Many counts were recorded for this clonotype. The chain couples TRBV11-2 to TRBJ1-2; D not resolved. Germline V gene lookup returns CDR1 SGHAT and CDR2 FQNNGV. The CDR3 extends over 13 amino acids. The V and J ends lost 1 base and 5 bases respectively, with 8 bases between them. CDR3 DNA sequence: TGTGCCAGCAGCTTAGCGTTGGAGTATGGCTACACCTTC. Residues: CASSLALEYGYTF. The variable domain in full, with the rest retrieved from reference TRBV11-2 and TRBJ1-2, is EAGVAQSPRYKIIEKRQSVAFWCNPISGHATLYWYQQILGQGPKLLIQFQNNGVVDDSQLPKDRFSAERLKGVDSTLKIQPAKLEDSAVYLCASSLALEYGYTFGSGTRLTVV.

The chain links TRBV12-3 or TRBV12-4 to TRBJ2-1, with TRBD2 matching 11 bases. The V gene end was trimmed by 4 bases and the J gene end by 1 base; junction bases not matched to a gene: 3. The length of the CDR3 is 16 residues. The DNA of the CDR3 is TGTGCCAGCAGTTCGACTAGCGGGGCATCCTACAATGAGCAGTTCTTC. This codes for CASSSTSGASYNEQFF.

CDR3 in DNA: TGTGCCAGTAGTATCCAGGGGGATCATGGAAACACCATATATTTT. Translation: CASSIQGDHGNTIYF. The chain employs TRBV19 and TRBJ1-3, with 7 bases aligning to TRBD1. Germline-derived CDR1 and CDR2 are LNHDA and SQIVND (reference sequence). CDR3 size: 15 residues. The junction had 5 bases not matched to a gene; V was cut back by 3 bases and J by 3 bases.

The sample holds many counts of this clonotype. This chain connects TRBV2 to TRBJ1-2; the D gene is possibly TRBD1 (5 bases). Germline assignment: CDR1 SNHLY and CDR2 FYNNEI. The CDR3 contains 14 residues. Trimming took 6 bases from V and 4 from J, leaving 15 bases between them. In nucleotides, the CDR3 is TGTGCCAGCAGGGCTCTCGGGACCCCCTATGGCTACACCTTC. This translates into CASRALGTPYGYTF.

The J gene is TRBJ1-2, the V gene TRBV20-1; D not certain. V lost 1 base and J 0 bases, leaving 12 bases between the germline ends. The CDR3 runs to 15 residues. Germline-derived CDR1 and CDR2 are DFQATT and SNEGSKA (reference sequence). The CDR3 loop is CSARGTREANYGYTF. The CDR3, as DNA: TGCAGTGCTAGAGGTACCCGGGAAGCTAACTATGGCTACACCTTC.

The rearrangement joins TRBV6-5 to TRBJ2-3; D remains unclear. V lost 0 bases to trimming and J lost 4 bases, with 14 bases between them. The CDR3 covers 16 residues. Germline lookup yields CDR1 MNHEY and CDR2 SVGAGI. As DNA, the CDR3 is TGTGCCAGCAGTTACTCGCACACCGGATTCGCAGATACGCAGTATTTT. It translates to CASSYSHTGFADTQYF.

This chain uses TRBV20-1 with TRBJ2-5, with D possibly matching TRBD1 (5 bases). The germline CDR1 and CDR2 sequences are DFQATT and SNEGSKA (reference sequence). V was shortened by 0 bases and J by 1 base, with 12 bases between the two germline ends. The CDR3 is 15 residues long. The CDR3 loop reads CSARDQVGLQETQYF. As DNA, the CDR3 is TGCAGTGCTAGAGATCAAGTGGGGCTCCAAGAGACCCAGTACTTC.

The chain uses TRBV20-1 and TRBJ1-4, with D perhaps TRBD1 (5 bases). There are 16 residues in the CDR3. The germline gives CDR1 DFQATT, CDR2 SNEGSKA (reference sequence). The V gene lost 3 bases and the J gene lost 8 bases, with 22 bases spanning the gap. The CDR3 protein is CSASIRKGPGSEKLFF. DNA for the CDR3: TGCAGTGCTAGTATCAGAAAGGGGCCCGGGTCGGAAAAACTGTTTTTT.

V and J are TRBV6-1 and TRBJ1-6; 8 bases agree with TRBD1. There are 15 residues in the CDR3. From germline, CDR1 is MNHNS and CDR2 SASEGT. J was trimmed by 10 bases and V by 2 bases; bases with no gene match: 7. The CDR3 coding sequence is TGTGCCAGCAGTGAACTGAGGACAGGGATATCACCCCTCCACTTT. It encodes CASSELRTGISPLHF.

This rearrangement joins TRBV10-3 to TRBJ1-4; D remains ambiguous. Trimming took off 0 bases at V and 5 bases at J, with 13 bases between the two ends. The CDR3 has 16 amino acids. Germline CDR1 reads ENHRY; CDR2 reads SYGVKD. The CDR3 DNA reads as TGTGCCATCAGTGAGTCGACTGGCAGGTCCAATGAAAAACTGTTTTTT. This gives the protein CAISESTGRSNEKLFF.

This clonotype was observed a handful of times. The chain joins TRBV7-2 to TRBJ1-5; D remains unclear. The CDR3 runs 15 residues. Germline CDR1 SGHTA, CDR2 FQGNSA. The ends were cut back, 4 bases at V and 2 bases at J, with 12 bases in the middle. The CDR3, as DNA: TGTGCCAGCAGCTCACGTCCTGGGGGCAATCAGCCCCAGCATTTT. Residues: CASSSRPGGNQPQHF.